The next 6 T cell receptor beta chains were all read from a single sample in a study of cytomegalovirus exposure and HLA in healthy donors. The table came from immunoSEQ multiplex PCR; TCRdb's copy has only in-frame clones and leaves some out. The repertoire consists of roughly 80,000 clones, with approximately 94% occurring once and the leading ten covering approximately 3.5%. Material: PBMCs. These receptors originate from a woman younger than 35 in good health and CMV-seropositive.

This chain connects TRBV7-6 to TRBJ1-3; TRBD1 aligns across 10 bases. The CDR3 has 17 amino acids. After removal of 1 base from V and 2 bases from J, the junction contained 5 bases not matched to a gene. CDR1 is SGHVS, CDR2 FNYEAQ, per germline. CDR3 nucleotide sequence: TGTGCCAGCAGCTTAGGGGGACAGGGGCCGGCTGGAAACACCATATATTTT. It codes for CASSLGGQGPAGNTIYF.

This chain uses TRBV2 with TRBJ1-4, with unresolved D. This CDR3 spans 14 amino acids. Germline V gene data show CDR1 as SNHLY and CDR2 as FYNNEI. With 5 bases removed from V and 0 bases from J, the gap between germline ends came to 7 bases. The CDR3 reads CASSSLTTNEKLFF. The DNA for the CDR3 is TGTGCCAGCAGTTCCCTAACAACTAATGAAAAACTGTTTTTT. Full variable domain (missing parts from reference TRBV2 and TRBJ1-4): EPEVTQTPSHQVTQMGQEVILRCVPISNHLYFYWYRQILGQKVEFLVSFYNNEISEKSEIFDDQFSVERPDGSNFTLKIRSTKLEDSAMYFCASSSLTTNEKLFFGSGTQLSVL.

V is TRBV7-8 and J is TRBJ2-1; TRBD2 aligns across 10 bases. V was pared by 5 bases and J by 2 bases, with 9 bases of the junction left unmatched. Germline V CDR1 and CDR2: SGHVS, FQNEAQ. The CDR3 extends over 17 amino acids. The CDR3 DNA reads TGTGCCAGCAGCCGTTCGAGCGGGGGGGCGCCCTACAATGAGCAGTTCTTC. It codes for CASSRSSGGAPYNEQFF.

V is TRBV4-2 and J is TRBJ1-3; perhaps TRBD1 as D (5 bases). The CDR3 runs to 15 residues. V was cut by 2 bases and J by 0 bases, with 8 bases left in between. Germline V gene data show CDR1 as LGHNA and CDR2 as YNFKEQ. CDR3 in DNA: TGTGCCAGCAGCCAAACAGGAAACTCTGGAAACACCATATATTTT. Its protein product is CASSQTGNSGNTIYF.

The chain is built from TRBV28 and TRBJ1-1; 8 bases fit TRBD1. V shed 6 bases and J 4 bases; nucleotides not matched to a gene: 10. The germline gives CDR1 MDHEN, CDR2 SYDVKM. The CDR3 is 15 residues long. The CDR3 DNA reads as TGTGCCAGCAGGAAGATTGACAGGGGAGGCACTGAAGCTTTCTTT. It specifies CASRKIDRGGTEAFF.

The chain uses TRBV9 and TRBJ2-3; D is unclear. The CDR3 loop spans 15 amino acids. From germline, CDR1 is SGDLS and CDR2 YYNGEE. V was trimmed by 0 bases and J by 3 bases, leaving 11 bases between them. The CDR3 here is CASSVEPTETDTQYF. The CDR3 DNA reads TGTGCCAGCAGCGTAGAACCAACAGAAACAGATACGCAGTATTTT.